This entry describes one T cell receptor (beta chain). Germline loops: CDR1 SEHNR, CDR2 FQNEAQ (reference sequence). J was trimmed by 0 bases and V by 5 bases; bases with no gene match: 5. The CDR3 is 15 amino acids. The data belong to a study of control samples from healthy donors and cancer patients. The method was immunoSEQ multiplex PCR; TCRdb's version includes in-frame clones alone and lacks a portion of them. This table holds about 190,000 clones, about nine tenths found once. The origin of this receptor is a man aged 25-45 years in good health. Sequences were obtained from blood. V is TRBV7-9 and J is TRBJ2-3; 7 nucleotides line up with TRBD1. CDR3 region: CASSPRQGSTDTQYF. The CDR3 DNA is TGTGCCAGCAGCCCCCGACAGGGAAGCACAGATACGCAGTATTTT. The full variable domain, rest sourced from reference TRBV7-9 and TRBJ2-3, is DTGVSQNPRHKITKRGQNVTFRCDPISEHNRLYWYRQTLGQGPEFLTYFQNEAQLEKSRLLSDRFSAERPKGSFSTLEIQRTEQGDSAMYLCASSPRQGSTDTQYFGPGTRLTVL.